This is a list of T cell receptor beta chains from one sample in a study of T cells in Graves' hyperthyroidism and ophthalmopathy. Each CDR3 protein is one row after TCRdb ran MiXCR on the multiplex PCR reads. The sample lists about 350,000 distinct CDR3 sequences; about 15% were seen once. The sequencing sample was made of blood. Every receptor here comes from a woman aged 30 to 39 with Graves' hyperthyroidism. Both conserved end residues are part of each CDR3. D genes are given only for firm matches. Clone size is shown for a subset of rows, as once, few, many or a class of expanded clone.

>TRBV12-3/TRBV12-4|TRBJ2-7|few|14|TRBD1
CASSLQGAYYEQYF
TGTGCCAGCAGTTTGCAGGGGGCATACTACGAGCAGTACTTC
>TRBV12-3/TRBV12-4|TRBJ2-3|many|18|.
CASTGGLQELFLTDTQYF
TGTGCCAGCACCGGGGGACTGCAAGAATTGTTTCTCACAGATACGCAGTATTTT
>TRBV20-1|TRBJ2-3|few|15|TRBD2
CSARSPAGGTDTQYF
TGCAGTGCTAGATCGCCTGCGGGAGGCACAGATACGCAGTATTTT
>TRBV2|TRBJ1-3|many|13|.
CASSDSSGNTIYF
TGTGCCAGCAGTGACAGCTCTGGAAACACCATATATTTT
>TRBV28|TRBJ2-7|many|13|.
CASTETEPYEQYF
TGTGCCAGCACCGAGACGGAACCCTACGAGCAGTACTTC
>TRBV7-2|TRBJ1-5|.|15|.
CASSPFGGAGQPQHF
TGTGCCAGCAGCCCGTTTGGGGGCGCGGGTCAGCCCCAGCATTTT
>TRBV3-1|TRBJ2-5|many|17|TRBD1
CASSQPGTASRKETQYF
TGTGCCAGCAGCCAACCCGGGACAGCGAGTAGGAAAGAGACCCAGTACTTC
>TRBV2|TRBJ2-3|many|12|.
CASSGGGDTQYF
TGTGCCAGCAGTGGAGGGGGAGATACGCAGTATTTT
>TRBV6-1|TRBJ2-5|many|14|TRBD1
CASNTGGVEETQYF
TGTGCCAGCAACACAGGGGGCGTAGAAGAGACCCAGTACTTC
>TRBV5-6|TRBJ2-3|few|18|.
CASSLPRDPRPGTDTQYF
TGTGCCAGCAGCCTGCCTCGGGACCCCCGTCCCGGCACAGATACGCAGTATTTT
>TRBV11-2|TRBJ2-7|many|17|.
CASSLADGTPTFHEQYF
TGTGCCAGCAGCTTAGCGGACGGGACTCCGACCTTCCACGAGCAGTACTTC
>TRBV24-1|TRBJ1-2|.|15|.
CATSDSSGANYGYTF
TGTGCCACCAGTGATTCCTCGGGTGCCAACTATGGCTACACCTTC
>TRBV7-2|TRBJ2-5|few|14|.
CASSLQGLQETQYF
TGTGCCAGCAGCTTACAGGGCTTGCAAGAGACCCAGTACTTC
>TRBV20-1|TRBJ2-3|.|16|TRBD2
CSARDHLAGEPDTQYF
TGCAGTGCTAGAGATCACCTAGCGGGAGAGCCCGATACGCAGTATTTT
>TRBV27|TRBJ1-6|many|16|.
CASTLLRGGHGSPLHF
TGTGCCAGCACGCTTCTCCGGGGGGGACATGGTTCACCCCTCCACTTT
>TRBV5-6|TRBJ1-5|.|15|.
CASSLHLDGRQPQHF
TGTGCCAGCAGCTTGCATTTGGACGGACGTCAGCCCCAGCATTTT
>TRBV2|TRBJ2-1|many|13|TRBD2
CASRLAGVGEQFF
TGTGCCAGCCGACTAGCGGGAGTGGGTGAGCAGTTCTTC
>TRBV27|TRBJ2-1|few|16|TRBD2
CASSLSPGLARGEQFF
TGTGCTAGCAGTTTATCACCGGGACTAGCTAGAGGTGAGCAGTTCTTC
>TRBV5-1|TRBJ2-7|many|13|TRBD1
CASRTGDHYEQYF
TGCGCCAGCAGGACAGGGGACCACTACGAGCAGTACTTC
>TRBV29-1|TRBJ2-7|.|13|.
CSVGTALSNEQYF
TGCAGCGTTGGGACCGCTCTAAGTAACGAGCAGTACTTC
>TRBV3-1|TRBJ2-5|.|14|.
CASSPPESRETQCF
TGTGCCAGCAGCCCCCCCGAGTCTCGAGAGACCCAGTGCTTC
>TRBV12-3/TRBV12-4|TRBJ1-1|.|13|.
CASSYHSNTEAFF
TGTGCCAGCAGTTACCACAGCAACACTGAAGCTTTCTTT
>TRBV9|TRBJ2-1|.|13|.
CASRARGGHEQFF
TGTGCCAGCAGGGCCAGGGGGGGCCATGAGCAGTTCTTC
>TRBV28|TRBJ2-3|.|18|TRBD2
CASSAPRGGGESTDTQYF
TGTGCCAGCAGTGCACCCCGGGGGGGGGGGGAAAGCACAGATACGCAGTATTTT
>TRBV9|TRBJ1-1|many|13|.
CASSVEGSSEAFF
TGTGCCAGCAGCGTAGAGGGCAGCTCTGAAGCTTTCTTT
>TRBV20-1|TRBJ1-2|.|10|.
CSAYQGGYTF
TGCAGTGCTTACCAAGGGGGCTACACCTTC
>TRBV4-1|TRBJ2-3|.|15|.
CASSQGAASTDTQYF
TGCGCCAGCAGCCAAGGGGCAGCTAGCACAGATACGCAGTATTTT
>TRBV19|TRBJ2-3|.|17|.
CASNPHGVPPQLDTQYF
TGTGCCAGTAACCCACACGGGGTCCCACCACAGTTGGATACGCAGTATTTT